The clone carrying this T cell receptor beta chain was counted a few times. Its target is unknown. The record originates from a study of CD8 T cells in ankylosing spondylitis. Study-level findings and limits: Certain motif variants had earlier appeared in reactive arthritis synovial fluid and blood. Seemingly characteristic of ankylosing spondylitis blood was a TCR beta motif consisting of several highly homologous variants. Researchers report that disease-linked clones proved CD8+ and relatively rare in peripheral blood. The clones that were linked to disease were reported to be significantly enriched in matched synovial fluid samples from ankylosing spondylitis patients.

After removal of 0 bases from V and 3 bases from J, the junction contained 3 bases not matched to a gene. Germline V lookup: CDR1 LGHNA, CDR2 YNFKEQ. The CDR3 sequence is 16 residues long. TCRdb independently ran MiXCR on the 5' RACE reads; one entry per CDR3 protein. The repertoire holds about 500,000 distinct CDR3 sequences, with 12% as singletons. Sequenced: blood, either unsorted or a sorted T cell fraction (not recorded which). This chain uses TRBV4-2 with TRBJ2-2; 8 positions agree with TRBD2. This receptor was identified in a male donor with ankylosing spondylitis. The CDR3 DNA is TGTGCCAGCAGCCAAGACAGCGGGAGTCACACCGGGGAGCTGTTTTTT. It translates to CASSQDSGSHTGELFF.